A selection of T cell receptor beta chains follows, all from one sample in a study of response to subunit inactivated influenza vaccine. Using its own MiXCR run on the RT-PCR reads, TCRdb lists one record per CDR3 protein. The table lists roughly 650,000 distinct CDR3 sequences, less than 20% of them singletons. Sequenced here: PBMCs from blood, sampled roughly 12 days after vaccination. These receptors all come from a man aged 45-60 years who received an inactivated influenza vaccine. Both conserved end residues are part of each CDR3. Some rows have no size entry. The others give once, few or many, or a class for an expanded clone.

TRBV4-3	NA	14	TRBJ2-1	CASSQAAGSNEQFF
TRBV29-1	few	14	TRBJ2-7	CSVATSGPLDEQYF
TRBV18	NA	17	TRBJ2-7	CASSPLRQANPTYEQYF
TRBV5-6	few	15	TRBJ1-6	CASSLRDRGNSPLHF
TRBV7-9	many	12	TRBJ1-2	CASSLSLEGYTF
TRBV20-1	once	13	TRBJ2-4	CSARTRAKNIQYF
TRBV5-1	few	15	TRBJ1-2	CASSLSPHSNYGYTF
TRBV9	few	19	TRBJ2-1	CASSVGTSGGFSSYNEQFF
TRBV9	once	14	TRBJ2-5	CASSAGGPQETQYF
TRBV24-1	NA	14	TRBJ2-1	CATSGQGSYNEQFF
TRBV18	many	13	TRBJ2-2	CASSTGYTGELFF
TRBV9	NA	15	TRBJ2-1	CASSVGGFHGHEQFF
TRBV12-3/TRBV12-4	many	11	TRBJ2-1	CASSAAGDRFF
TRBV5-1	NA	17	TRBJ2-4	CASRGDSSLEAKNIQYF
TRBV9	NA	16	TRBJ2-2	CASSVFSFGQPGELFF
TRBV29-1	few	12	TRBJ1-1	CSVKTQNTEAFF
TRBV3-1	few	10	TRBJ2-7	CASSAYEQYF
TRBV7-2	NA	13	TRBJ2-4	CASSLGGVNIQYF
TRBV6-5	NA	13	TRBJ2-2	CASSYLAVWELFF
TRBV6-1	NA	14	TRBJ2-7	CASTQTVFSYEQYF
TRBV15	NA	14	TRBJ1-1	CATSRDLRVTEAFF
TRBV18	NA	14	TRBJ2-1	CASSPRQGSHEQFF
TRBV19	NA	12	TRBJ2-4	CASSDRGGIQYF
TRBV15	NA	14	TRBJ2-2	CATSRGRGTGELFF
TRBV7-2	NA	15	TRBJ1-5	CASSLGQRSNQPQHF
TRBV6-1	many	12	TRBJ1-5	CASRDGTSPQHF
TRBV20-1	few	13	TRBJ2-3	CSARDFGTDTQYF
TRBV6-1	many	15	TRBJ2-5	CATKLGGAGRETQYF
TRBV15	few	14	TRBJ1-1	CATSPDYTPAEAFF
TRBV6-4	NA	14	TRBJ1-2	CASSEGDGNYGYTF
TRBV20-1	many	15	TRBJ2-3	CSARDQGLASDTQYF
TRBV5-1	many	15	TRBJ2-1	CASSLGSGPYNEQFF
TRBV4-3	few	15	TRBJ2-5	CASSQDVSSVETQYF
TRBV5-1	NA	13	TRBJ2-7	CASSPFEGRQQYF
TRBV5-1	many	15	TRBJ2-2	CASSQTPGNTGELFF
TRBV28	few	11	TRBJ2-5	CATQGWETQYF